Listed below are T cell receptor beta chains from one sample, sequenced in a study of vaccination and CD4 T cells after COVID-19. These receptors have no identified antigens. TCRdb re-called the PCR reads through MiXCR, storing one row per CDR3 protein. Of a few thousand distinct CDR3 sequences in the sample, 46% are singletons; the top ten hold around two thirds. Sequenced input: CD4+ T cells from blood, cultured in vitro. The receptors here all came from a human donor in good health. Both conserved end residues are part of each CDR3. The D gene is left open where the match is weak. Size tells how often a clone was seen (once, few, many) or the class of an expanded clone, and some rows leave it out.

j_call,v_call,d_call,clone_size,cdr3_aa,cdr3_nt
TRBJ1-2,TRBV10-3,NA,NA,CAISNVGTVDGYTF,TGTGCCATCAGTAACGTCGGGACGGTGGATGGCTACACCTTC
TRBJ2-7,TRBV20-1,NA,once,CSVRTDTYEQYF,TGCAGTGTAAGGACGGATACCTACGAGCAGTACTTC
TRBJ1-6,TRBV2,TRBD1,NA,CASSGQGYSPLHF,TGTGCCAGCAGCGGACAGGGATATTCACCCCTCCACTTT
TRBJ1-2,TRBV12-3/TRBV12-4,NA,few,CASSLWDKDIVTF,TGTGCCAGCAGTTTATGGGATAAGGATATTGTCACCTTC
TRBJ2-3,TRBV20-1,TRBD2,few,CSAIAGGFTDTQYF,TGCAGTGCAATAGCGGGGGGCTTCACAGATACGCAGTATTTT
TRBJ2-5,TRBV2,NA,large,CASSVLARETQYF,TGTGCCAGCAGTGTTTTGGCCCGGGAAACCCAGTACTTC
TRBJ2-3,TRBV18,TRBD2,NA,CASSPRGPQREVKF,TGTGCCAGCTCACCACGAGGTCCGCAGCGGGAGGTAAAATTT
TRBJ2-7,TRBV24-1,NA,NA,CATSDPTRDYEQYF,TGTGCCACCAGTGATCCGACAAGGGACTACGAGCAGTACTTC
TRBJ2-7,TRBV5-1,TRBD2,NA,CASSKGLAGSPYEQYF,TGCGCCAGCAGCAAAGGACTAGCGGGTTCACCCTACGAGCAGTACTTC
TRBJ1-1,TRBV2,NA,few,CASRIQENTEAFF,TGTGCCAGCAGGATACAGGAGAACACTGAAGCTTTCTTT
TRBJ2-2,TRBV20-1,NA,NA,CSASMESNTGELFF,TGCAGTGCTAGTATGGAATCGAACACCGGGGAGCTGTTTTTT
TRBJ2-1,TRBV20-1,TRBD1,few,CSASTSGTGGGEQFF,TGCAGTGCTAGTACTTCCGGGACAGGGGGAGGTGAGCAGTTCTTC